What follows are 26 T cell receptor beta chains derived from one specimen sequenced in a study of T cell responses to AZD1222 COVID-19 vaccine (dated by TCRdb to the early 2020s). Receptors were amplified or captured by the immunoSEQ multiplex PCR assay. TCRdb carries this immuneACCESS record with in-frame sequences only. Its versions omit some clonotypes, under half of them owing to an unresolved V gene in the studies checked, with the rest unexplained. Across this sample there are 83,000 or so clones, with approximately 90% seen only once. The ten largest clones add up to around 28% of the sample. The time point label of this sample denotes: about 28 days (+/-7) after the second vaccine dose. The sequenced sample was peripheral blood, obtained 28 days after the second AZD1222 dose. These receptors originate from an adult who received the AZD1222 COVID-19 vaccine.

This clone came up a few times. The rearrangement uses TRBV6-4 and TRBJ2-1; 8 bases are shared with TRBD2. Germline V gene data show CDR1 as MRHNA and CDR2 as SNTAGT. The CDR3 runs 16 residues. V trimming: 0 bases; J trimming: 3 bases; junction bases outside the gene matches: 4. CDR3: CASSDSPAGDYNEQFF. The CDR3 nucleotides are TGTGCCAGCAGTGACTCGCCAGCGGGGGACTACAATGAGCAGTTCTTC.

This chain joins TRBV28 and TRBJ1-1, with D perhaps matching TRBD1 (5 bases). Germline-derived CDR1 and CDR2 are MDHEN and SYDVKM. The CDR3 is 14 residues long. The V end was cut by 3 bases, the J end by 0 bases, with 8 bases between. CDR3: CASSFGTVNTEAFF. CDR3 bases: TGTGCCAGCAGTTTCGGGACGGTGAACACTGAAGCTTTCTTT.

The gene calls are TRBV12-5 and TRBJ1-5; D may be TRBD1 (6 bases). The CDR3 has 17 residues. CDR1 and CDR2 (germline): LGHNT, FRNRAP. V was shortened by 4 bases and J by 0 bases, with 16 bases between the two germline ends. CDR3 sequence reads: CASGSTGSPYSNQPQHF. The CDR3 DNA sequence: TGTGCTAGTGGTTCAACAGGGTCGCCTTATAGCAATCAGCCCCAGCATTTT.

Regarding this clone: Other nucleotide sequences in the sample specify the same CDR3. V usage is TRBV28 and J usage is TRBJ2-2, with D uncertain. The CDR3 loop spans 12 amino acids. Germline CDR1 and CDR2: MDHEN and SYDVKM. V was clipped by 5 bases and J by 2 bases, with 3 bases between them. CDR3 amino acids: CASSLNTGELFF. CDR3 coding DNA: TGTGCCAGCAGTCTCAACACCGGGGAGCTGTTTTTT.

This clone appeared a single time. The CDR3 sequence is CSARGSYNSPLHF. The CDR3 coding sequence is TGCAGCGCAAGGGGGTCCTATAATTCACCCCTCCACTTT. The V gene is TRBV29-1, the J gene TRBJ1-6; D is possibly TRBD1 (6 bases). The V end was cut by 7 bases, the J end by 1 base, with 8 bases between. The CDR3 sequence is 13 residues long. In germline, CDR1 is SQVTM, CDR2 ANQGSEA.

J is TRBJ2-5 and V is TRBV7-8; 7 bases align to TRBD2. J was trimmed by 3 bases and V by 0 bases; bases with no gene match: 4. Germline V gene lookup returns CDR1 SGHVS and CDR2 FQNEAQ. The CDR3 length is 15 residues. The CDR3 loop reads CASSLAWLAEETQYF. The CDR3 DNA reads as TGTGCCAGCAGCTTAGCGTGGCTAGCGGAAGAGACCCAGTACTTC.

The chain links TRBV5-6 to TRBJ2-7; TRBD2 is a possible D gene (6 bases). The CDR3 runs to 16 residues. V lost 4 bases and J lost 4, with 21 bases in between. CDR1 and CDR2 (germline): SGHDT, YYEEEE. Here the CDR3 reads CASSEGGPYTTYEQYF. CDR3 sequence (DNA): TGTGCCAGCAGCGAGGGAGGACCCTATACAACATACGAGCAGTACTTC. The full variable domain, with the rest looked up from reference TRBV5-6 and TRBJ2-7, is DAGVTQSPTHLIKTRGQQVTLRCSPKSGHDTVSWYQQALGQGPQFIFQYYEEEERQRGNFPDRFSGHQFPNYSSELNVNALLLGDSALYLCASSEGGPYTTYEQYFGPGTRLTVT.

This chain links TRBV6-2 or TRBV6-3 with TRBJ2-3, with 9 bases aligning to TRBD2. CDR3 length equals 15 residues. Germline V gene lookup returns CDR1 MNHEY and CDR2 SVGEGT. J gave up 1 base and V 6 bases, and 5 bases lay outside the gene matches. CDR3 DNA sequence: TGTGCCAGCAGACCTCAGCGGGGGGGCACAGATACGCAGTATTTT. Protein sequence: CASRPQRGGTDTQYF.

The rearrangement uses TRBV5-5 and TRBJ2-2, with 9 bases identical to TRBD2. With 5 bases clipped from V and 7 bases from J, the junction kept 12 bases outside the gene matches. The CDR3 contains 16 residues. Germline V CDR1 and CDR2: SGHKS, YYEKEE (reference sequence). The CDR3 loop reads CASRTLRTSAGGELFF. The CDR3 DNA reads TGTGCCAGCAGAACACTACGGACTAGCGCCGGCGGGGAGCTGTTTTTT. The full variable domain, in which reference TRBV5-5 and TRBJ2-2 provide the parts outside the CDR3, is DAGVTQSPTHLIKTRGQQVTLRCSPISGHKSVSWYQQVLGQGPQFIFQYYEKEERGRGNFPDRFSARQFPNYSSELNVNALLLGDSALYLCASRTLRTSAGGELFFGEGSRLTVL.

CDR3 protein: CASSEGGRETDTQYF. In nucleotides, the CDR3 is TGTGCCAGCAGTGAGGGCGGGAGGGAAACAGATACGCAGTATTTT. The chain has TRBV6-4 and TRBJ2-3; 9 nucleotides align to TRBD2. CDR3 length: 15 residues. CDR1 MRHNA and CDR2 SNTAGT come from the germline V gene. Trimming at V came to 3 bases and at J to 3 bases, leaving 4 bases not matched to a gene.

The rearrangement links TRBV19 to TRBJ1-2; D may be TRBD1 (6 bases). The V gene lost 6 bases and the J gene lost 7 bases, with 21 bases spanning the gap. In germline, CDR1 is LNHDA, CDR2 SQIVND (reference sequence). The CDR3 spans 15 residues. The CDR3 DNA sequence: TGTGCCAGTAGGCGGGACATAAGCGTGTTGGTTGGCTACACCTTC. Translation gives CASRRDISVLVGYTF. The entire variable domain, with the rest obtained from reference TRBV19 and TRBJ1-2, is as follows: DGGITQSPKYLFRKEGQNVTLSCEQNLNHDAMYWYRQDPGQGLRLIYYSQIVNDFQKGDIAEGYSVSREKKESFPLTVTSAQKNPTAFYLCASRRDISVLVGYTFGSGTRLTVV.

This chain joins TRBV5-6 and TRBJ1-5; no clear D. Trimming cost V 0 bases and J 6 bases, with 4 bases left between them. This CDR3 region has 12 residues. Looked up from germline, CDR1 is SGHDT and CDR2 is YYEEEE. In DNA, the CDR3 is TGTGCCAGCAGCTTGGTCGGTCAGCCCCAGCATTTT. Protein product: CASSLVGQPQHF.

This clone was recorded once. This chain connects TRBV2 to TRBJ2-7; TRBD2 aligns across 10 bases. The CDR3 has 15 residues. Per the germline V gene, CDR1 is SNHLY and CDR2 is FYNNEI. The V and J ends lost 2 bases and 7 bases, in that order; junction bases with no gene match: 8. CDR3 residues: CASSERASGRGEQYF. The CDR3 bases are TGTGCCAGCAGTGAAAGGGCTAGCGGGAGAGGGGAGCAGTACTTC. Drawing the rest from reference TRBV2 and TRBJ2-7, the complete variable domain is EPEVTQTPSHQVTQMGQEVILRCVPISNHLYFYWYRQILGQKVEFLVSFYNNEISEKSEIFDDQFSVERPDGSNFTLKIRSTKLEDSAMYFCASSERASGRGEQYFGPGTRLTVT.

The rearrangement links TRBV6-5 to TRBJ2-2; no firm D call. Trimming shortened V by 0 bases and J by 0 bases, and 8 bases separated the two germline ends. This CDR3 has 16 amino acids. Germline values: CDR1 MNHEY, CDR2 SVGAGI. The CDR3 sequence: CASSYSRLANTGELFF. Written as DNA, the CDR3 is TGTGCCAGCAGTTACTCCCGGCTAGCGAACACCGGGGAGCTGTTTTTT.

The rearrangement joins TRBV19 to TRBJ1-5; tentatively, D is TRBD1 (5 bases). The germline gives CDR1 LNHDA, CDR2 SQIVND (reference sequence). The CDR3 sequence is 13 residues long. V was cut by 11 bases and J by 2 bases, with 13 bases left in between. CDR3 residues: CAGGEVGNQPQHF. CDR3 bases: TGTGCCGGAGGGGAAGTCGGCAATCAGCCCCAGCATTTT. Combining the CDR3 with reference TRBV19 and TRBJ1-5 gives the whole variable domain DGGITQSPKYLFRKEGQNVTLSCEQNLNHDAMYWYRQDPGQGLRLIYYSQIVNDFQKGDIAEGYSVSREKKESFPLTVTSAQKNPTAFYLCAGGEVGNQPQHFGDGTRLSIL.

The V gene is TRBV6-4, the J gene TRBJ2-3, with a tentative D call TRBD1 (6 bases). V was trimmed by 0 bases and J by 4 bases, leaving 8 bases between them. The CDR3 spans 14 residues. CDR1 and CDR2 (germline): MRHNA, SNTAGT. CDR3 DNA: TGTGCCAGCAGTGACTCGCAGGGGCCAGATACGCAGTATTTT. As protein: CASSDSQGPDTQYF.

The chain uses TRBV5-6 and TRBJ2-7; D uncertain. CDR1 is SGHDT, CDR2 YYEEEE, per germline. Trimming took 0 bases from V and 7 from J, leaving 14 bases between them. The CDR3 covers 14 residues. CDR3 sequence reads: CASSLEFPGGEQYF. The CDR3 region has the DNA TGTGCCAGCAGCTTGGAGTTCCCCGGTGGGGAGCAGTACTTC.

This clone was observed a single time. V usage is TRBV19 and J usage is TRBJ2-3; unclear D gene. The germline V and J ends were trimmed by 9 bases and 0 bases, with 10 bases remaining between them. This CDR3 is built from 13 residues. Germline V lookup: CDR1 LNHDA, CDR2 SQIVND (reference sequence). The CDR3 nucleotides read TGTGCCAGCCAGGAGACTAGCACAGATACGCAGTATTTT. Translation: CASQETSTDTQYF.

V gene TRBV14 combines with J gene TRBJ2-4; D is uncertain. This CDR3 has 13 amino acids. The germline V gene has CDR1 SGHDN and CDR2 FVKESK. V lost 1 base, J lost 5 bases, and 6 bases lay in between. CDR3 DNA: TGTGCCAGCAGCCAAGGTCTTCAAAACATTCAGTACTTC. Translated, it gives CASSQGLQNIQYF.

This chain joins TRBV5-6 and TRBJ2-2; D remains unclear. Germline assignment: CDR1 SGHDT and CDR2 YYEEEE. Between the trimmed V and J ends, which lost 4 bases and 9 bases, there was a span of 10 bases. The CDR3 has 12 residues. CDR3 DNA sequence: TGTGCCAGCAGCACCACAGATAGGGAGCTGTTTTTT. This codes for CASSTTDRELFF.

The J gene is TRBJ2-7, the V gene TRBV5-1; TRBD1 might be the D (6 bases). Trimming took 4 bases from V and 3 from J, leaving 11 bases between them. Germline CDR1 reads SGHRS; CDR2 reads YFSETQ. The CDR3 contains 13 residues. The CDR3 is CASSPSDSYEQYF. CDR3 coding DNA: TGCGCCAGCAGCCCATCGGACAGCTACGAGCAGTACTTC.

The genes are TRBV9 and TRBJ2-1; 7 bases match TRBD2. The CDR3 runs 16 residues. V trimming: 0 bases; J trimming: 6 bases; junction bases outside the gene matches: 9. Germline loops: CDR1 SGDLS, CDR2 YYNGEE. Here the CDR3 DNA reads TGTGCCAGCAGCGTAGCCGGCGGGAGCGTTGGCAATGAGCAGTTCTTC. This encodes CASSVAGGSVGNEQFF.

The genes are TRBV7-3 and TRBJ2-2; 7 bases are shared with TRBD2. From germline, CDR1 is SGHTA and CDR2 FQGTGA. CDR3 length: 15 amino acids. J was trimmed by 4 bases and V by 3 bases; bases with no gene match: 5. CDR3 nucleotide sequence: TGTGCCAGCAGCTTGGCGGGAGAGAGCACCGGGGAGCTGTTTTTT. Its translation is CASSLAGESTGELFF.

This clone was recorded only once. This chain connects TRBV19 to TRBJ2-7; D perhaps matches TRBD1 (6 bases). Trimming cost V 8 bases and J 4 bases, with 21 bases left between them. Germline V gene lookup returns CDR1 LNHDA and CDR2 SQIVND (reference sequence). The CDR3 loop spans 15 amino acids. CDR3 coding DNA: TGTGCCAGTTCTATTGTTGGGGGCAATACTTACGAGCAGTACTTC. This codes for CASSIVGGNTYEQYF. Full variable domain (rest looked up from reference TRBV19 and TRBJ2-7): DGGITQSPKYLFRKEGQNVTLSCEQNLNHDAMYWYRQDPGQGLRLIYYSQIVNDFQKGDIAEGYSVSREKKESFPLTVTSAQKNPTAFYLCASSIVGGNTYEQYFGPGTRLTVT.

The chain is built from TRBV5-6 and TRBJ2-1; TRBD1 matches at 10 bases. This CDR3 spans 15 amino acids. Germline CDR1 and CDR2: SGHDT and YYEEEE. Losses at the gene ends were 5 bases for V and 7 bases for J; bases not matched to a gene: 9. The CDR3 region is CASRHRDRGRNEQFF. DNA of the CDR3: TGTGCCAGCAGACACCGGGACAGGGGCCGAAATGAGCAGTTCTTC. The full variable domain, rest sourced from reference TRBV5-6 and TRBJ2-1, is DAGVTQSPTHLIKTRGQQVTLRCSPKSGHDTVSWYQQALGQGPQFIFQYYEEEERQRGNFPDRFSGHQFPNYSSELNVNALLLGDSALYLCASRHRDRGRNEQFFGPGTRLTVL.

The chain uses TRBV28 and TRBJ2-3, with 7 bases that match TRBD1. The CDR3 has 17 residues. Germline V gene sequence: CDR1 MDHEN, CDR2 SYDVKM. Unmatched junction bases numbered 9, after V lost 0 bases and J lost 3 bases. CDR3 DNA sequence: TGTGCCAGCAGTTTATGCGCCGAGGACAGGCGAACAGATACGCAGTATTTT. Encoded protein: CASSLCAEDRRTDTQYF.